A single sample gave rise to the 6 T cell receptor beta chains below, sequenced in a study of CD8 T cells in ankylosing spondylitis. Findings and caveats of the study: A TCR beta motif made of roughly eight highly homologous variants seemed typical of ankylosing spondylitis blood.

One entry per CDR3 protein results from TCRdb running MiXCR on the 5' RACE reads. The sample consists of more than 600,000 distinct CDR3 sequences, 19% of them appearing once. No antigen has been identified for these receptors. Sequenced material: blood, either unsorted or a sorted T cell fraction (not recorded which). The receptors here all came from a male donor with ankylosing spondylitis.

The chain employs TRBV10-3 and TRBJ2-5; D uncertain. V was cut by 6 bases and J by 2 bases, with 10 bases left in between. CDR3 length: 13 amino acids. CDR1 ENHRY and CDR2 SYGVKD come from the germline V gene. In nucleotides, the CDR3 is TGTGCCATCAGGGCCCCCAGACAAGAGACCCAGTACTTC. Protein sequence: CAIRAPRQETQYF.

This clonotype was observed at least ten times. This CDR3 is CASSFRENTEAFF. As DNA, the CDR3 is TGCGCCAGCAGCTTCAGGGAGAACACTGAAGCTTTCTTT. This chain links TRBV5-1 with TRBJ1-1; TRBD1 is a possible D gene (5 bases). From germline, CDR1 is SGHRS and CDR2 YFSETQ. The CDR3 has 13 residues. Trimming removed 2 bases from V and 1 base from J, with 6 bases in between.

The chain is built from TRBV7-2 and TRBJ2-2; 9 bases fit TRBD1. Losses at the gene ends were 5 bases for V and 5 bases for J; bases not matched to a gene: 6. Germline CDR1 and CDR2: SGHTA and FQGNSA. CDR3 length: 15 amino acids. CDR3 sequence reads: CASSGVTGGTGELFF. DNA of the CDR3: TGTGCCAGCAGCGGGGTGACAGGGGGGACCGGGGAGCTGTTTTTT.

This rearrangement joins TRBV15 to TRBJ1-6; 9 bases are shared with TRBD1. Germline CDR1 and CDR2: LNHNV and YYDKDF (reference sequence). J lost 6 bases, V lost 5 bases, and 2 bases had no gene match. The CDR3 has 14 amino acids. The CDR3 DNA reads as TGTGCCACCAGCGGGACAGGGATTAATTCACCCCTCCACTTT. It translates to CATSGTGINSPLHF.

This clonotype has at least ten counts. The rearrangement uses TRBV7-2 and TRBJ2-3; 7 bases are a match to TRBD2. The CDR3 covers 17 residues. In germline, CDR1 is SGHTA, CDR2 FQGNSA. The trim removed 1 base at V and 0 bases at J, leaving 7 bases unmatched. CDR3: CASSLGPSGLSTDTQYF. CDR3 DNA: TGTGCCAGCAGCTTAGGGCCTAGCGGTTTAAGCACAGATACGCAGTATTTT.

This clonotype was found a few times. J is TRBJ2-3 and V is TRBV5-5; 7 bases fit TRBD2. Trimming removed 6 bases from V and 6 bases from J; junction bases left unmatched: 13. CDR1 and CDR2 from the germline V gene are SGHKS and YYEKEE (reference sequence). The CDR3 consists of 15 residues. Here the CDR3 DNA reads TGTGCCAGCACCCCCTTTGAGACTAGCCTGGATACGCAGTATTTT. It codes for CASTPFETSLDTQYF.